This T cell receptor (beta chain) is from a study of blood T cell repertoires in COVID-19 (dated by TCRdb to the early 2020s). About the study as a whole: Samples covering the acute and convalescent phases of COVID-19 were provided by collaborators in the United States, Italy and Spain. The material from the prospective study consisted of cDNA or gDNA derived from T cells, B-cell-depleted T cells, or PBMCs. Deeply sampled blood TCRbeta repertoires from subjects exposed to, actively infected with, or recovered from COVID-19 were included in the dataset. The repertoires were released in a freely available public database meant as a resource for research on the immune response to SARS-CoV-2. The samples were drawn from the first 160 participants of the ongoing ImmuneRACE study and from 1,254 subjects provided by 6 global collaborators. A de-identified subject ID, COVID-19 status, age in years and sex were almost always included in the sample metadata. Where HLA class I and class II types were available, the types were taken from metadata supplied by the sample provider, not from assay-based typing. Overall study results and their limits: The amount of clinical and demographic metadata varied by source and participant and was provided uncurated.

Between the V and J ends, shortened by 3 bases and 7 bases respectively, the junction contains 13 bases. The CDR3 goes from the cysteine to the phenylalanine over 15 residues. Only CDR3 DNA is held: 45 bases, read in frame from base 1. The collaborating institutions used their own protocols to collect whole blood in K2EDTA tubes. For TCRbeta analysis, collaborators shipped samples in one of three forms: frozen whole blood, isolated PBMCs, or DNA extracted from either of those sample types. Points on this clone: Its antigen is currently not known. Base-call qualities are not available, and no considerably larger clone is one nucleotide away.

TCRbeta CDR3 regions were amplified from genomic DNA using the immunoSEQ Assay, a bias-controlled multiplex PCR. The authors' analysis ran thus. Nucleated cell counts per sample were estimated from amplification of reference gene primers within the assay. To quantify the absolute abundance of each unique TCRbeta CDR3 rearrangement, sequence reads were collapsed and filtered. For each sample, productive Simpson clonality was calculated by taking the square root of Simpson's diversity index across productive rearrangements. As stored in TCRdb, this immuneACCESS dataset retains in-frame rearrangements with V and J assigned. A fraction of the clones does not appear; measured against another copy, unresolved V genes explain less than half of the discrepancy, and the remainder lacks a known reason. V, J and clone size reflect that table, while D and trimming were determined from the DNA. The sample table shows 250,000 to 350,000 clones, and around 86% are seen once. Around 2.9% of the sample is in the top ten clones.

This clonotype was obtained from a woman between 25 and 40 years old with active or convalescent COVID-19. The sample was peripheral blood. The chain couples TRBV23-1 to TRBJ1-6, with the D gene uncertain. TRBV23-1 carries the ORF label, with uncertain function. The DNA sequence is TGCGCCAGCAGTCACCTGAGGGCCCTCAATTCACCCCTCCACTTT. It encodes CASSHLRALNSPLHF.